This entry lists 30 T cell receptor beta chains sequenced from one sample in a study of T cell responses to AZD1222 COVID-19 vaccine (TCRdb year 2021). The time point label corresponds to: about 28 days (+/-7) after the second vaccine dose. Receptor libraries were prepared by the immunoSEQ multiplex PCR assay. Drawn from immuneACCESS, this table holds only the in-frame rearrangements with V and J called that TCRdb kept. Clones are partly lost; checked studies trace under half to an unresolved V gene and leave the rest unexplained. For this sample there are over 130,000 clones; around 91% appear just once. The ten largest clones represent about a tenth of the sample. Sample: peripheral blood, taken 28 days after the second AZD1222 dose. The source of these receptors is an adult who received the AZD1222 COVID-19 vaccine.

The J gene is TRBJ2-3, the V gene TRBV12-1; the tabulated D call, TRBD2, remains unverified against the DNA. TRBV12-1 is designated a pseudogene. This CDR3 is 14 amino acids long. The CDR3, as DNA: TGTGCCAGCAGCTTGATGGACTGCCCAGATACGCAGTATTTT. Translated: CASSLMDCPDTQYF.

The V gene is TRBV25-1, the J gene TRBJ1-6, with D hard to call. V was trimmed by 5 bases and J by 0 bases, leaving 14 bases between them. In germline, CDR1 is MGHDK, CDR2 SYGVNS. This CDR3 is built from 17 residues. DNA for the CDR3: TGTGCCAGCAGTCCAAAGGGCGGTAGCTCCTATAATTCACCCCTCCACTTT. Its translation: CASSPKGGSSYNSPLHF. Combining the CDR3 with reference TRBV25-1 and TRBJ1-6 gives the whole variable domain EADIYQTPRYLVIGTGKKITLECSQTMGHDKMYWYQQDPGMELHLIHYSYGVNSTEKGDLSSESTVSRIRTEHFPLTLESARPSHTSQYLCASSPKGGSSYNSPLHFGNGTRLTVT.

This chain connects TRBV6-2 or TRBV6-3 to TRBJ1-1; 7 nucleotides match TRBD1. V shed 3 bases, J shed 0 bases, and the junction held 10 bases outside the gene matches. The CDR3 loop spans 17 amino acids. Germline V CDR1 and CDR2: MNHEY, SVGEGT. CDR3 amino acids: CASSYNLRDSMNTEAFF. The CDR3 DNA sequence: TGTGCCAGCAGTTATAATCTCCGGGACAGTATGAACACTGAAGCTTTCTTT.

The rearrangement links TRBV5-6 to TRBJ1-1, with D perhaps matching TRBD1 (5 bases). This CDR3 is built from 13 residues. V lost 1 base to trimming and J lost 7 bases, with 11 bases between them. Germline lookup yields CDR1 SGHDT and CDR2 YYEEEE. CDR3 amino acids: CASSLLGESEAFF. The DNA for the CDR3 is TGTGCCAGCAGCTTGTTGGGGGAGAGTGAAGCTTTCTTT.

The count of this clone is one. V usage is TRBV4-1 and J usage is TRBJ2-1; D not resolved. The CDR3 runs to 13 residues. Per germline, CDR1 MGHRA and CDR2 YSYEKL. Trimming took off 4 bases at V and 8 bases at J, with 12 bases between the two ends. This CDR3 reads CASSRTEAYEQFF. In DNA, the CDR3 is TGCGCCAGCAGCCGTACTGAGGCATATGAGCAGTTCTTC.

This CDR3 reads CASSFPVWSNQPQHF. DNA for the CDR3: TGTGCCAGCAGTTTCCCAGTATGGAGCAATCAGCCCCAGCATTTT. The J gene is TRBJ1-5, the V gene TRBV28; D unclear. Trimming removed 3 bases from V and 1 base from J, with 10 bases in between. Germline lookup yields CDR1 MDHEN and CDR2 SYDVKM. The CDR3 consists of 15 residues.

The chain links TRBV5-5 to TRBJ1-1, with D perhaps TRBD1 (5 bases). The CDR3 covers 11 residues. CDR1 SGHKS and CDR2 YYEKEE come from the germline V gene (reference sequence). Deletions cut 2 bases from V and 7 bases from J, with 6 bases between. The CDR3 loop is CASSFDSEAFF. The DNA for the CDR3 is TGTGCCAGCAGCTTTGACAGTGAAGCTTTCTTT.

The rearrangement uses TRBV11-2 and TRBJ2-3, with TRBD2 identical over 8 bases. There are 16 residues in the CDR3. CDR1 is SGHAT and CDR2 is FQNNGV in the germline V gene. V was pared by 5 bases and J by 3 bases, with 10 bases of the junction left unmatched. The CDR3 DNA reads TGTGCCAGCAGCACCATAGCGGGAAAGAGGACAGATACGCAGTATTTT. This encodes CASSTIAGKRTDTQYF.

V and J are TRBV5-4 and TRBJ1-2; perhaps TRBD1 as D (6 bases). The germline gives CDR1 SGHNT, CDR2 YYREEE (reference sequence). V was cut by 2 bases and J by 6 bases, with 14 bases left in between. The CDR3 is 14 residues long. The CDR3 reads CASSLGGADHGYTF. CDR3 coding DNA: TGTGCCAGCAGCTTAGGGGGTGCCGACCATGGCTACACCTTC.

This chain links TRBV5-1 with TRBJ2-2, with a weak D call TRBD2 (6 bases). Germline CDR1 and CDR2: SGHRS and YFSETQ. The CDR3 spans 15 residues. With 0 bases removed from V and 6 bases from J, the gap between germline ends came to 12 bases. DNA for the CDR3: TGCGCCAGCAGCTTGGCCGCGGGAAACTCCGGGGAGCTGTTTTTT. This translates into CASSLAAGNSGELFF. Full variable domain (remainder filled in from reference TRBV5-1 and TRBJ2-2): KAGVTQTPRYLIKTRGQQVTLSCSPISGHRSVSWYQQTPGQGLQFLFEYFSETQRNKGNFPGRFSGRQFSNSRSEMNVSTLELGDSALYLCASSLAAGNSGELFFGEGSRLTVL.

The genes are TRBV7-2 and TRBJ1-1; 7 positions agree with TRBD1. Germline loops: CDR1 SGHTA, CDR2 FQGNSA. J was trimmed by 7 bases and V by 7 bases; bases with no gene match: 12. The CDR3 contains 14 residues. The CDR3 region has the DNA TGTGCCAGCATGTTGGTCAGGGGGTACGGTGAAGCTTTCTTT. The encoded protein is CASMLVRGYGEAFF.

The rearrangement uses TRBV4-3 and TRBJ1-3, with 7 bases aligning to TRBD1. CDR3 length: 16 amino acids. V lost 0 bases, J lost 3 bases, and 5 bases stayed unmatched. The V gene's germline CDR1 is LGHNA and CDR2 YSLEER. CDR3 in DNA: TGCGCCAGCAGCCAAGATACAGGGGCTTATGGAAACACCATATATTTT. This encodes CASSQDTGAYGNTIYF.

This clone was detected a few times. The genes are TRBV12-3 or TRBV12-4 and TRBJ2-1; D uncertain. Trimming left V 5 bases short and J 5 bases short, with 10 bases between. CDR3 length equals 13 residues. The CDR3, as DNA: TGTGCCAGCAGTACCCGGAGTGACAATGAGCAGTTCTTC. Encoded protein: CASSTRSDNEQFF.

This clone has only a few counts. The chain employs TRBV10-3 and TRBJ1-2; a possible D gene is TRBD1 (6 bases). CDR3 length: 14 amino acids. Germline CDR1 and CDR2: ENHRY and SYGVKD. V lost 0 bases and J 13 bases, leaving 18 bases between the germline ends. This CDR3 reads CAISESTGALARTF. CDR3 sequence (DNA): TGTGCCATCAGTGAGTCGACGGGGGCGTTGGCCCGCACCTTC.

This clone has ten or more counts. The chain uses TRBV5-4 and TRBJ2-7, with D uncertain. V dropped 3 bases and J dropped 5 bases, with 21 bases sitting between them. This CDR3 has 16 amino acids. From germline, CDR1 is SGHNT and CDR2 YYREEE (reference sequence). The CDR3 region has the DNA TGTGCCAGCAGCTGGAAGGTATCTCAGTGCGTCCACGAGCAGTACGTC. This sequence encodes CASSWKVSQCVHEQYV.

The V gene is TRBV19, the J gene TRBJ2-7, with D unclear. Germline V CDR1 and CDR2: LNHDA, SQIVND (reference sequence). This CDR3 contains 15 residues. V was shortened by 2 bases and J by 5 bases, with 16 bases between the two germline ends. CDR3 sequence (DNA): TGTGCCAGTAGTATATCATGGCAGAAAATCAACGAGCAGTACTTC. Translated: CASSISWQKINEQYF.

J is TRBJ2-1 and V is TRBV4-3, with TRBD2 matching 9 bases. Trimming at V came to 0 bases and at J to 4 bases, leaving 4 bases not matched to a gene. In germline, CDR1 is LGHNA, CDR2 YSLEER. CDR3 size: 16 residues. This chain's CDR3 is CASSQEALAGYNEQFF. As DNA, the CDR3 is TGCGCCAGCAGCCAAGAGGCCCTAGCGGGGTACAATGAGCAGTTCTTC.

This chain uses TRBV18 with TRBJ1-1, with D hard to call. V lost 6 bases to trimming and J lost 4 bases, with 9 bases between them. Germline CDR1 is KGHSH and CDR2 is LQKENI. This CDR3 is 12 amino acids long. The CDR3 region is CASSVRPTEAFF. In nucleotides, the CDR3 is TGTGCCAGCTCCGTGCGGCCCACTGAAGCTTTCTTT.

The chain links TRBV7-6 to TRBJ1-1; perhaps TRBD1 as D (6 bases). Germline-derived CDR1 and CDR2 are SGHVS and FNYEAQ. V was shortened by 4 bases and J by 8 bases, with 23 bases between the two germline ends. CDR3 length equals 16 residues. CDR3 region: CASSSAEEQGAWEAFF. The CDR3, as DNA: TGTGCCAGCAGCTCAGCGGAGGAACAGGGTGCCTGGGAAGCTTTCTTT.

CDR3 loop: CSVGRGFYGYTF. The CDR3 DNA sequence: TGCAGCGTTGGGCGGGGATTCTATGGCTACACCTTC. The chain combines TRBV29-1 with TRBJ1-2; D not resolved. The CDR3 spans 12 residues. Deletions cut 4 bases from V and 4 bases from J, with 10 bases between. Germline loops: CDR1 SQVTM, CDR2 ANQGSEA.

The J gene is TRBJ1-2, the V gene TRBV19, with 9 bases lining up with TRBD1. Germline CDR1 LNHDA, CDR2 SQIVND (reference sequence). This CDR3 is built from 15 residues. V gave up 5 bases and J gave up 8 bases; unmatched junction bases: 12. This CDR3 reads CASSFPRDREYGYTF. For the CDR3, the DNA is TGTGCCAGTAGTTTCCCCCGGGACAGGGAATACGGCTACACCTTC.

The chain uses TRBV4-1 and TRBJ2-7; 8 bases line up with TRBD2. This CDR3 comprises 14 residues. CDR1 MGHRA and CDR2 YSYEKL come from the germline V gene. J lost 3 bases, V lost 4 bases, and 5 bases had no gene match. CDR3 in amino acids: CASSRLAGVYEQYF. The DNA of the CDR3 is TGCGCCAGCAGCCGTCTAGCGGGTGTCTACGAGCAGTACTTC.

The rearrangement joins TRBV6-1 to TRBJ1-2; TRBD1 aligns across 7 bases. Unmatched junction bases numbered 4, after V lost 1 base and J lost 5 bases. The germline V gene encodes CDR1 MNHNS and CDR2 SASEGT. The CDR3 length is 14 residues. Here the CDR3 DNA reads TGTGCCAGCAGTGAAGTTGACAGGGAATATGGCTACACCTTC. It is translated as CASSEVDREYGYTF.

This CDR3 reads CASSRGQGRNSPLHF. The CDR3 DNA is TGCGCCAGCAGCCGGGGACAGGGGAGGAATTCACCCCTCCACTTT. The genes are TRBV4-3 and TRBJ1-6, with 10 positions matching TRBD1. Per the germline V gene, CDR1 is LGHNA and CDR2 is YSLEER. V shed 4 bases, J shed 7 bases, and the junction held 4 bases outside the gene matches. The CDR3 length is 15 residues.

The V and J genes are TRBV6-5 and TRBJ1-2, with no clear D. Trimming cost V 6 bases and J 7 bases, with 9 bases left between them. The germline V gene has CDR1 MNHEY and CDR2 SVGAGI. The CDR3 sequence is 11 residues long. The chain's CDR3 is CASRTITGYTF. The CDR3 nucleotides are TGTGCCAGCAGGACTATCACTGGCTACACCTTC.

The rearrangement uses TRBV27 and TRBJ1-1; 7 bases map to TRBD1. The CDR3 runs to 14 residues. V lost 5 bases, J lost 1 base, and 4 bases stayed unmatched. The germline gives CDR1 MNHEY, CDR2 SMNVEV (reference sequence). In nucleotides, the CDR3 is TGTGCCAGCAGTGCCCAGGGGGGGAACACTGAAGCTTTCTTT. Protein: CASSAQGGNTEAFF.

This clone was seen a single time. V gene TRBV25-1 combines with J gene TRBJ1-3; possible D gene TRBD1, 5 bases. V lost 3 bases, J lost 7 bases, and 10 bases lay in between. This CDR3 is 13 amino acids long. Germline V gene sequence: CDR1 MGHDK, CDR2 SYGVNS. CDR3 sequence: CASSEGQKNTIYF. The CDR3 coding sequence is TGTGCCAGCAGTGAGGGGCAGAAGAACACCATATATTTT.

The chain employs TRBV7-8 and TRBJ1-4, with 7 positions matching TRBD1. CDR3 length: 16 amino acids. Germline CDR1 reads SGHVS; CDR2 reads FQNEAQ. V was pared by 1 base and J by 7 bases, with 9 bases of the junction left unmatched. In DNA, the CDR3 is TGTGCCAGCAGCTTAGTGGCAGGGGGTAGGGTTGAAAAACTGTTTTTT. This encodes CASSLVAGGRVEKLFF.

The chain has TRBV6-5 and TRBJ1-6, with a possible D match to TRBD1 (6 bases). V lost 2 bases, J lost 7 bases, and 15 bases lay in between. The CDR3 spans 16 residues. Germline V gene data show CDR1 as MNHEY and CDR2 as SVGAGI. As DNA, the CDR3 is TGTGCCAGCAGTTACCGGGCCGGGACATCGAATTCACCCCTCCACTTT. It yields the protein CASSYRAGTSNSPLHF.

In this sample, this clone turned up a few times. The chain has TRBV19 and TRBJ2-1, with TRBD1 as a possible D gene (5 bases). Germline values: CDR1 LNHDA, CDR2 SQIVND (reference sequence). The CDR3 has 16 amino acids. V shed 6 bases and J shed 0 bases, with 15 bases lying between them. The CDR3 nucleotides are TGTGCCAGTAGCCAAAATCAGGGTCTCTCCTACAATGAGCAGTTCTTC. Protein: CASSQNQGLSYNEQFF.